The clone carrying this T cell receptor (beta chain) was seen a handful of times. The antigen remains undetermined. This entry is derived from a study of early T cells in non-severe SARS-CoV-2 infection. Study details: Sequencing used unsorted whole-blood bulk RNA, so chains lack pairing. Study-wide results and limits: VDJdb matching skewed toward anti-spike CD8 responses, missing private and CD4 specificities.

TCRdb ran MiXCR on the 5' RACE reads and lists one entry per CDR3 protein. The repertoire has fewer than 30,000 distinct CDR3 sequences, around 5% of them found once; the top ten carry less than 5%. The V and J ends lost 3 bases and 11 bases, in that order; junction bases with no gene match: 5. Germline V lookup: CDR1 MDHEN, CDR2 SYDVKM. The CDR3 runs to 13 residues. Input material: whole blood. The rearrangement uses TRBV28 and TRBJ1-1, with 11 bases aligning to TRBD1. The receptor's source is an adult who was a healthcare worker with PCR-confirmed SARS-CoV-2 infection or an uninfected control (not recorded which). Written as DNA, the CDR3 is TGTGCCAGCAGTTTCTTAGGACAGGGGGCCGCTTTCTTT. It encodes CASSFLGQGAAFF. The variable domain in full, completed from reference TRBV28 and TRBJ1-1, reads DVKVTQSSRYLVKRTGEKVFLECVQDMDHENMFWYRQDPGLGLRLIYFSYDVKMKEKGDIPEGYSVSREKKERFSLILESASTNQTSMYLCASSFLGQGAAFFGQGTRLTVV.